This TCR beta chain originates from a study of technical replicates of blood from several donors. Germline V gene data show CDR1 as MNHEY and CDR2 as SMNVEV (reference sequence). V lost 6 bases and J 5 bases, leaving 17 bases between the germline ends. CDR3 length equals 14 residues. TCRdb keeps only in-frame clones here, not all; method: immunoSEQ multiplex PCR. The sample includes about 98,000 clones, around 95% of them seen just once. This chain links TRBV27 with TRBJ2-7, with D perhaps matching TRBD1 (6 bases). This TCR was recovered from a human donor in good health. Specimen: T cells isolated from PBMCs. The DNA of the CDR3 is TGTGCCAGCAGGGTTGGGACAAGCTTCCACGAGCAGTACTTC. Amino acid sequence: CASRVGTSFHEQYF.